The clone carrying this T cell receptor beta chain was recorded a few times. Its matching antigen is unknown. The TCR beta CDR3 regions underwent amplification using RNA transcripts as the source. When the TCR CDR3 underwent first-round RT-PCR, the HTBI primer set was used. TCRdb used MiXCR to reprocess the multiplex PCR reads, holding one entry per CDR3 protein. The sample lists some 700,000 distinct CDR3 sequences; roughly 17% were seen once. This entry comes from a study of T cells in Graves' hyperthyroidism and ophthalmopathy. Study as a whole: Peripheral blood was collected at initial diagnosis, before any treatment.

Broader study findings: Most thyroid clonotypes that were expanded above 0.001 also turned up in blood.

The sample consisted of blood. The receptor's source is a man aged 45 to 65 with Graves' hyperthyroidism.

The CDR3 DNA is TGCGCCAGCAGCTTACGGACAGGGGGCAACTCTGGAAACACCATATATTTT. Its protein is CASSLRTGGNSGNTIYF. The rearrangement uses TRBV5-1 and TRBJ1-3, with 11 bases fitting TRBD1. The V gene end was trimmed by 2 bases and the J gene end by 0 bases; junction bases not matched to a gene: 4. Germline values: CDR1 SGHRS, CDR2 YFSETQ. The CDR3 is made up of 17 amino acids. The complete variable domain, with remaining parts taken from reference TRBV5-1 and TRBJ1-3, reads KAGVTQTPRYLIKTRGQQVTLSCSPISGHRSVSWYQQTPGQGLQFLFEYFSETQRNKGNFPGRFSGRQFSNSRSEMNVSTLELGDSALYLCASSLRTGGNSGNTIYFGEGSWLTVV.